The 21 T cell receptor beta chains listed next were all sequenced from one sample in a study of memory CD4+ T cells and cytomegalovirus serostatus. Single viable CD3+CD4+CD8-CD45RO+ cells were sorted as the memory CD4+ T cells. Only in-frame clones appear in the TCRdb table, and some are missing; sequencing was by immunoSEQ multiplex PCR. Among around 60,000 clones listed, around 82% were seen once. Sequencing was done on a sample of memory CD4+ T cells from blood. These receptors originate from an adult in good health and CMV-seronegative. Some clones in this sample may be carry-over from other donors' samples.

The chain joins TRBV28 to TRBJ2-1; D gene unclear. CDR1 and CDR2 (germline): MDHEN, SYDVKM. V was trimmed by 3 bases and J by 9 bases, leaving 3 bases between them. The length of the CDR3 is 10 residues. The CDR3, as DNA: TGTGCCAGCAGTTTTACTGAGCAGTTCTTC. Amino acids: CASSFTEQFF.

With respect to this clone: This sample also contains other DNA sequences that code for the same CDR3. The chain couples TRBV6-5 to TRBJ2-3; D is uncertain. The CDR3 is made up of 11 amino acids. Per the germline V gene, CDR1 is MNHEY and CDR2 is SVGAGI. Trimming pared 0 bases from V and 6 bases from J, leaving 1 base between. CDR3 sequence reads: CASSYSDTQYF. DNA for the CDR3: TGTGCCAGCAGTTACTCCGATACGCAGTATTTT.

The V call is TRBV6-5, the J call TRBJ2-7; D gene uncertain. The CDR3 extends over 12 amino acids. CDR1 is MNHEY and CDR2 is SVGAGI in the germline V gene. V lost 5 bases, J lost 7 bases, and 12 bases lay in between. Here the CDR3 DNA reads TGTGCCAGCAGTACAAGGACGTCTGAGCAGTACTTC. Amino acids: CASSTRTSEQYF.

The CDR3 DNA reads TGTGCCAGCAGCTCGGGTCCGAACACTGAAGCTTTCTTT. Translation gives CASSSGPNTEAFF. The gene calls are TRBV7-2 and TRBJ1-1; D is unclear. Deletions cut 4 bases from V and 1 base from J, with 7 bases between. CDR3 length: 13 amino acids. Germline values: CDR1 SGHTA, CDR2 FQGNSA. Full variable domain (outside the CDR3, taken from reference TRBV7-2 and TRBJ1-1): GAGVSQSPSNKVTEKGKDVELRCDPISGHTALYWYRQSLGQGLEFLIYFQGNSAPDKSGLPSDRFSAERTGGSVSTLTIQRTQQEDSAVYLCASSSGPNTEAFFGQGTRLTVV.

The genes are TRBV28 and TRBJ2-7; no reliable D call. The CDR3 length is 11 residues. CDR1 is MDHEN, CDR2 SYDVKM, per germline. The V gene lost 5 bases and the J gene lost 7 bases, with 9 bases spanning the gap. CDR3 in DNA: TGTGCCAGCAGTGTTCTGACAGAGCAGTACTTC. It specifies CASSVLTEQYF.

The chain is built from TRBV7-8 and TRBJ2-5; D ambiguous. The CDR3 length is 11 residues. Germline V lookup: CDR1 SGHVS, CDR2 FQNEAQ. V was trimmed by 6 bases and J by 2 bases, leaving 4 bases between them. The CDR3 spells CASRIQETQYF. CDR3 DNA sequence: TGTGCCAGCAGGATACAAGAGACCCAGTACTTC.

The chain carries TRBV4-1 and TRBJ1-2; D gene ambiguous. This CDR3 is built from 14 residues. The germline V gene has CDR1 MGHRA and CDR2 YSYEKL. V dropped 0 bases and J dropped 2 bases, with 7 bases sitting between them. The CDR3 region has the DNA TGCGCCAGCAGCCAAGAGGGGATGAACTATGGCTACACCTTC. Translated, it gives CASSQEGMNYGYTF.

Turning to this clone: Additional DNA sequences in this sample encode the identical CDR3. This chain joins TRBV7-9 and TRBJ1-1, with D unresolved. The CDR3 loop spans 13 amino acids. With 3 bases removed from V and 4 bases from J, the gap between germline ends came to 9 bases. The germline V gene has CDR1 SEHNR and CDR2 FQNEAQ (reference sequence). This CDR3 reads CASSLGLVTEAFF. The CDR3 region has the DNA TGTGCCAGCAGCTTGGGGTTGGTCACTGAAGCTTTCTTT.

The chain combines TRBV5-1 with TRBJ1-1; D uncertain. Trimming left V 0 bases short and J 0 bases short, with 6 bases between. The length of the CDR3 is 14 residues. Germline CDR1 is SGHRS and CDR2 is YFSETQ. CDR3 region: CASSLGVLNTEAFF. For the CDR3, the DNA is TGCGCCAGCAGCTTGGGTGTGTTGAACACTGAAGCTTTCTTT.

This CDR3 reads CASSGDGQGIEETQYF. CDR3 nucleotide sequence: TGTGCCAGCAGTGGGGACGGACAGGGAATAGAAGAGACCCAGTACTTC. The chain is built from TRBV6-4 and TRBJ2-5; TRBD1 agrees at 8 bases. The CDR3 consists of 16 residues. Trimming cost V 4 bases and J 3 bases; bases outside gene matches: 10. Germline CDR1 MRHNA, CDR2 SNTAGT.

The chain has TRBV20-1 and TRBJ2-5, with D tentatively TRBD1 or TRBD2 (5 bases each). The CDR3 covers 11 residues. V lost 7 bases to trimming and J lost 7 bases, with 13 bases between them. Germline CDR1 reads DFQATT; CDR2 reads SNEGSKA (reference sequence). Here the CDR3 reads CSGGGTGTQYF. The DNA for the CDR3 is TGCAGTGGTGGGGGTACGGGGACCCAGTACTTC.

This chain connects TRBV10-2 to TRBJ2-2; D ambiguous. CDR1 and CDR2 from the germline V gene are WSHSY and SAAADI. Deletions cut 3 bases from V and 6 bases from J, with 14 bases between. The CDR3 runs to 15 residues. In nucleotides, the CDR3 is TGCGCCAGCAGTGAAGGTTTCGGACGGGCCGGGGAGCTGTTTTTT. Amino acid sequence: CASSEGFGRAGELFF.

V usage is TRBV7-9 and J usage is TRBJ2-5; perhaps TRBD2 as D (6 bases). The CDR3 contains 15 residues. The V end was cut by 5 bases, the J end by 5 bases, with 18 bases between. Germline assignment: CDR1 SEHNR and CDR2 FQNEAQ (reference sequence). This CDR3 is CASSPHSAGRETQYF. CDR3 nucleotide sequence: TGTGCCAGCAGCCCACACTCAGCGGGCCGGGAGACCCAGTACTTC. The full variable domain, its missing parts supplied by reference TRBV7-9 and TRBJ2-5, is DTGVSQNPRHKITKRGQNVTFRCDPISEHNRLYWYRQTLGQGPEFLTYFQNEAQLEKSRLLSDRFSAERPKGSFSTLEIQRTEQGDSAMYLCASSPHSAGRETQYFGPGTRLLVL.

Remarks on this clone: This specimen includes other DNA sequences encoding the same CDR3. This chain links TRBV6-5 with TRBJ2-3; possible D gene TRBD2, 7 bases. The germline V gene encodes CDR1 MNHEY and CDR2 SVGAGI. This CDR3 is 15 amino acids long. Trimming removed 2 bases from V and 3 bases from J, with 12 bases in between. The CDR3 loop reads CASSYGEGGTDTQYF. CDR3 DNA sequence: TGTGCCAGCAGTTACGGGGAGGGGGGGACAGATACGCAGTATTTT.

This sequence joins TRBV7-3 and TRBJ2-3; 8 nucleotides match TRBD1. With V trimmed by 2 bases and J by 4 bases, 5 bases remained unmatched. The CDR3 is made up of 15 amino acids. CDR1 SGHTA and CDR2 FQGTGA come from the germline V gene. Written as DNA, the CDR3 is TGTGCCAGCAGCTTACAGGGGGCTAGGGCAGATACGCAGTATTTT. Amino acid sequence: CASSLQGARADTQYF.

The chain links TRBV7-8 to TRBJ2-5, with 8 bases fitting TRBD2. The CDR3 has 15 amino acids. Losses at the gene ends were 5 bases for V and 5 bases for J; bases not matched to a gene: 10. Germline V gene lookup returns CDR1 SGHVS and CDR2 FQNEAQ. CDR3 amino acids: CASSRGRAGGETQYF. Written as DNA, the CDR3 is TGTGCCAGCAGCCGGGGCAGGGCGGGAGGCGAGACCCAGTACTTC.

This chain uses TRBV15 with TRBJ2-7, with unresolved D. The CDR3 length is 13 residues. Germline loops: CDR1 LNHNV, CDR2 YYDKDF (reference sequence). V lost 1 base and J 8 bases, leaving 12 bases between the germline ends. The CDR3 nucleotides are TGTGCCACCAGCAGAGCGGCGGAAACAAAGCAGTACTTC. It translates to CATSRAAETKQYF.

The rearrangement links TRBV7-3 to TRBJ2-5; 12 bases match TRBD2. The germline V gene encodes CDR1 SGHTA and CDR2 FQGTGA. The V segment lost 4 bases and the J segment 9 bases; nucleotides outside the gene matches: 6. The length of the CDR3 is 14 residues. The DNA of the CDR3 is TGTGCCAGCAGCTCAGGACTAGCGGGATTACCCCAGTACTTC. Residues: CASSSGLAGLPQYF. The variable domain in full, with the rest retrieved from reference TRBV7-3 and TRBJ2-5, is GAGVSQTPSNKVTEKGKYVELRCDPISGHTALYWYRQSLGQGPEFLIYFQGTGAADDSGLPNDRFFAVRPEGSVSTLKIQRTERGDSAVYLCASSSGLAGLPQYFGPGTRLLVL.

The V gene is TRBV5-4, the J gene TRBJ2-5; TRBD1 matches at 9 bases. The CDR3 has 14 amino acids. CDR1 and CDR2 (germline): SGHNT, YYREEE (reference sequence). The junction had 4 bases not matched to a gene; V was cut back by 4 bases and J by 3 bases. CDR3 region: CASSRRDREETQYF. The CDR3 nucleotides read TGTGCCAGCAGCCGACGGGACAGGGAAGAGACCCAGTACTTC.

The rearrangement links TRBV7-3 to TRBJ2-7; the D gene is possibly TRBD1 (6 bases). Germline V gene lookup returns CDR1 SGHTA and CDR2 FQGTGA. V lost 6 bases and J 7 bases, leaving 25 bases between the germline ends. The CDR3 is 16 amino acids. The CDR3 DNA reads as TGTGCCAGCAGTCCCGAGTCCGGGACAAGGACGGGGGAGCAGTACTTC. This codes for CASSPESGTRTGEQYF.

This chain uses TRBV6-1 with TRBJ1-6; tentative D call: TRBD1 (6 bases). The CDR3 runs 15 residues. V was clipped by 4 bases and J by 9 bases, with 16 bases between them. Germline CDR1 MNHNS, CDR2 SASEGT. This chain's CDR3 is CASSGRQDLTSPLHF. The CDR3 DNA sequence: TGTGCCAGCAGTGGGAGACAGGACTTAACTTCACCCCTCCACTTT.